This T cell receptor beta chain stems from a study of blood T cell repertoires in COVID-19. Original data processing: By means of reference gene primer amplification, nucleated cell counts were estimated. TCRdb's table, derived via immunoSEQ multiplex PCR, lists solely in-frame clones and lacks some. V and J calls and clone size are given by that table; D and trimming were obtained from the DNA. The top ten clones hold about 8.9% of a sample with around 330,000 clones, roughly 86% of them seen once. Either two negative PCRs, clearance, or symptom resolution qualified Cohort 3 donors as recovered. V was pared by 10 bases and J by 3 bases, with 12 bases of the junction left unmatched. Germline V gene sequence: CDR1 SGHTA, CDR2 FQGNSA. The CDR3 has 15 amino acids.

Sequencing input: PBMCs or T cells enriched from blood (not recorded which). The chain combines TRBV7-2 with TRBJ2-1; 7 bases are a match to TRBD2. The clonotype was recovered from a woman under 30 who had recovered from COVID-19. In DNA form, the CDR3 reads TGTGCCACCAGAAAGCTAGCGGAGCGCTACAATGAGCAGTTCTTC. Protein: CATRKLAERYNEQFF.